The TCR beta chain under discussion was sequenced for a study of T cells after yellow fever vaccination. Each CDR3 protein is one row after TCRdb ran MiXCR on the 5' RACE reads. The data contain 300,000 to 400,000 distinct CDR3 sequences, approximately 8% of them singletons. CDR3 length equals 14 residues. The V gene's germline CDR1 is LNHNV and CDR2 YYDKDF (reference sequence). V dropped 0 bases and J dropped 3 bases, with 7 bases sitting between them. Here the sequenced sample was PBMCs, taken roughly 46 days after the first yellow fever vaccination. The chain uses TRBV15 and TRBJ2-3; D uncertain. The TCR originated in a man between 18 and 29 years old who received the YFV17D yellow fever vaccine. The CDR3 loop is CATSREWGTDTQYF. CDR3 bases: TGTGCCACCAGCAGAGAATGGGGAACAGATACGCAGTATTTT.